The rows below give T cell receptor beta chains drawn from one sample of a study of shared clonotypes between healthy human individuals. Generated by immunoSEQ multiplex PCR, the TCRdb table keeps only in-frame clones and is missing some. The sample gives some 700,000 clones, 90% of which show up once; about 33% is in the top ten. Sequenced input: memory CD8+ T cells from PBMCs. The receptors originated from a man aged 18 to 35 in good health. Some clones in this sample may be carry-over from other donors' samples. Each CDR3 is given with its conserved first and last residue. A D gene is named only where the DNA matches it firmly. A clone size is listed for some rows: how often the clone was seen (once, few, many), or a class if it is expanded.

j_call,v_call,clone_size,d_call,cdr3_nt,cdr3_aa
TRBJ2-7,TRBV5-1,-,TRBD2,TGCGCCAGCAGCCCCGGGGAGGGAAGCTACGAGCAGTACTTC,CASSPGEGSYEQYF
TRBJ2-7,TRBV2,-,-,TGTGCCAGGAGGGTTGACCCGGGCGAGCAGTACTTC,CARRVDPGEQYF
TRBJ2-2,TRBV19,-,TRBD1,TGTGCCAGTAGCCGGGACAGGGTTGGGAACACCGGGGAGCTGTTTTTT,CASSRDRVGNTGELFF
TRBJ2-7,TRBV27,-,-,TGTGCCAGCAGTTTTTTTGGTGGGACATTGTACTTC,CASSFFGGTLYF
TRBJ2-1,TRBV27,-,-,TGTGCCAGCAGTTTACGGCAGGGAAACAATGAGCAGTTCTTC,CASSLRQGNNEQFF
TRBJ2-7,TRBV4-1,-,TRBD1,TGCGCCAGCAGCTCCGACAGGGGACCCTACGAGCAGTACTTC,CASSSDRGPYEQYF
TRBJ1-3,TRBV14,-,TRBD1,TGTGCCAGCAGCCCCCTGGGACAGGCGAGCTCTGGAAACACCATATATTTT,CASSPLGQASSGNTIYF
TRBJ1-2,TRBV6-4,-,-,TGTGCCAGCAGTGACTCGAGAGAGACAGAGAACTATGGCTACACCTTC,CASSDSRETENYGYTF
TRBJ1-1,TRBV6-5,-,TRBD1,TGTGCCAGCAGTTACTCCCGGACAGGGTTTATCACTGAAGCTTTCTTT,CASSYSRTGFITEAFF
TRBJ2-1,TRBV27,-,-,TGTGCCAGCAGTTCCGGGACTCAACCCACCAATGAGCAGTTCTTC,CASSSGTQPTNEQFF
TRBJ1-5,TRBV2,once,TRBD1,TGTGCCAGCAGGGACGGGACAGGGTCGCATCAGCCCCAGCATTTT,CASRDGTGSHQPQHF
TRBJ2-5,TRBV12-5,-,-,TGTGCTAGTGGTTTTAGCAGGGAAGAGACCCAGTACTTC,CASGFSREETQYF
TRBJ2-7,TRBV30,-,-,TGTGCCTGGAGTGTAGTCATAGGCTACGAGCAGTACTTC,CAWSVVIGYEQYF
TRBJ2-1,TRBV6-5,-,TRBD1,TGTGCCAGCAGTTTCGGACAGGGTAATGAGCAGTTCTTC,CASSFGQGNEQFF
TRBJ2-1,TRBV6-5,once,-,TGTGCCAGCAGTTACGGGCGGGGTGGCAATGAGCAGTTCTTC,CASSYGRGGNEQFF
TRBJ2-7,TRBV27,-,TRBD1,TGTGCCAGCAGTCCGGGCCCGGGACAGGGTAACTACGAGCAGTACTTC,CASSPGPGQGNYEQYF